The subject of this entry is one T cell receptor (beta chain). Its target is unknown. The data belong to a study of T cell repertoires in cytomegalovirus infection. Overall study: Public signatures in TCR beta pointed to CMV infection and matching HLA type.

Study observations and caveats: Summed frequency of shared TCR beta families picked out CMV carriers who also had the relevant HLA. CMV-specific TCR beta clonotypes restricted by HLA-C were the ones dominating the ex vivo response.

TCRdb re-called the reads with MiXCR, one entry per CDR3 protein. The sample consists of nearly 650,000 distinct CDR3 sequences, 20% to 30% of them appearing once. The V gene's germline CDR1 is MNHEY and CDR2 SVGAGI. This CDR3 comprises 13 residues. Trimming left V 6 bases short and J 1 base short, with 9 bases between. The clonotype was recovered from a human donor in good health (CMV status not recorded). Some clones in this sample may be carry-over from other donors' samples. Material: CD8+ T cells from PBMCs. The J gene is TRBJ1-1, the V gene TRBV6-5; the D is unclear. In nucleotides, the CDR3 is TGTGCCAGCAGGGTCGTCGGGAACACTGAAGCTTTCTTT. Translated: CASRVVGNTEAFF.